The 32 T cell receptor beta chains given below trace back to one sample, sequenced in a study of neurological immune-mediated disorders. Time point of the sample: technical triplicate 2. Using its own MiXCR run on the 5' RACE reads, TCRdb lists one record per CDR3 protein. The sample lists 31,000 or so distinct CDR3 sequences, more than 10% occurring once. Sequenced: CD4+ T cells from blood. Source of these receptors: a female donor with HTLV-1-associated myelopathy (HAM/TSP).

This clonotype appeared many times. The chain links TRBV20-1 to TRBJ1-2; 8 bases line up with TRBD1. CDR1 DFQATT and CDR2 SNEGSKA come from the germline V gene (reference sequence). After removal of 1 base from V and 6 bases from J, the junction contained 4 bases not matched to a gene. The CDR3 has 13 residues. The CDR3 protein is CSARVWTGNGYTF. The CDR3 DNA is TGCAGTGCTAGAGTATGGACAGGGAATGGCTACACCTTC.

The table lists this clonotype with many counts. J is TRBJ2-1 and V is TRBV24-1, with 8 bases matching TRBD2. The length of the CDR3 is 16 residues. J was trimmed by 2 bases and V by 3 bases; bases with no gene match: 5. The germline V gene encodes CDR1 KGHDR and CDR2 SFDVKD. Here the CDR3 reads CATSDPGSGTYNEQFF. The CDR3 DNA follows: TGTGCCACCAGTGATCCAGGTAGCGGGACCTACAATGAGCAGTTCTTC.

This clonotype was detected many times. The chain couples TRBV29-1 to TRBJ2-1; D is undetermined. The CDR3 totals 13 residues. The V end lost 1 base, the J end lost 1 base, and 5 bases lay between the germline ends. Germline values: CDR1 SQVTM, CDR2 ANQGSEA. CDR3 in amino acids: CSVEVGSYNEQFF. The CDR3 DNA reads TGCAGCGTTGAAGTCGGTTCCTACAATGAGCAGTTCTTC.

In this sample, this clonotype turned up many times. The V call is TRBV6-5, the J call TRBJ2-3, with TRBD2 matching over 7 bases. The CDR3 is 16 residues long. The V and J ends lost 2 bases and 1 base, in that order; junction bases with no gene match: 6. Germline V gives CDR1 MNHEY, CDR2 SVGAGI. Here the CDR3 DNA reads TGTGCCAGCAGTTACCTGAGGGGAGGGGGCACAGATACGCAGTATTTT. As protein: CASSYLRGGGTDTQYF.

This clonotype was seen ten or more times. V and J are TRBV7-9 and TRBJ2-7, with D possibly being TRBD2 (5 bases). CDR3 length: 13 residues. Germline V CDR1 and CDR2: SEHNR, FQNEAQ (reference sequence). The V end was cut by 2 bases, the J end by 6 bases, with 11 bases between. The CDR3 nucleotides are TGTGCCAGCAGCTTACCGGGGAGCCCCGAGCAGTACTTC. Its translation is CASSLPGSPEQYF.

This clonotype appeared many times. CDR3 bases: TGTGCCAGCAGCCAAGATTGGCGCACAGATACGCAGTATTTT. It is translated as CASSQDWRTDTQYF. V gene TRBV4-2 combines with J gene TRBJ2-3, with D uncertain. The CDR3 spans 14 residues. V was trimmed by 0 bases and J by 1 base, leaving 5 bases between them. Germline CDR1 reads LGHNA; CDR2 reads YNFKEQ.

This clonotype is medium-sized. In nucleotides, the CDR3 is TGTGCCAGCAGCTTAGGCCCCCCGAACACCGGGGAGCTGTTTTTT. It codes for CASSLGPPNTGELFF. This rearrangement joins TRBV7-3 to TRBJ2-2; D gene uncertain. V was trimmed by 2 bases and J by 0 bases, leaving 7 bases between them. The CDR3 loop spans 15 amino acids. The V gene's germline CDR1 is SGHTA and CDR2 FQGTGA.

In this sample, this clonotype turned up many times. DNA of the CDR3: TGTGCCAGCAGTGAAGCGCCAAATCAGCCCCAGCATTTT. Residues: CASSEAPNQPQHF. The chain recombines TRBV6-1 with TRBJ1-5; D gene unclear. V was shortened by 0 bases and J by 4 bases, with 4 bases between the two germline ends. The CDR3 sequence is 13 residues long. Germline V gene data show CDR1 as MNHNS and CDR2 as SASEGT.

This clonotype showed up many times. CDR3 amino acids: CASSSGADNSPLHF. DNA for the CDR3: TGCGCCAGCAGCTCAGGAGCAGATAATTCACCCCTCCACTTT. The chain recombines TRBV5-1 with TRBJ1-6; D not resolved. V was pared by 3 bases and J by 5 bases, with 9 bases between. CDR3 size: 14 residues. Germline assignment: CDR1 SGHRS and CDR2 YFSETQ.

This clonotype showed up many times. V and J are TRBV5-1 and TRBJ1-4, with 9 nucleotides matching TRBD1. Per germline, CDR1 SGHRS and CDR2 YFSETQ. CDR3 size: 15 residues. V shed 0 bases, J shed 8 bases, and the junction held 5 bases outside the gene matches. In DNA form, the CDR3 reads TGCGCCAGCAGCTTGGAAGGACAGGGGAGCGAAAAACTGTTTTTT. This codes for CASSLEGQGSEKLFF.

This clonotype was counted many times. The V gene is TRBV10-3, the J gene TRBJ2-5, with 10 bases identical to TRBD2. Losses at the gene ends were 2 bases for V and 5 bases for J; bases not matched to a gene: 2. This CDR3 spans 14 amino acids. Germline CDR1 ENHRY, CDR2 SYGVKD. Written as DNA, the CDR3 is TGTGCCATCAGTGAGGCTAGCGGGGGTGAGACCCAGTACTTC. It translates to CAISEASGGETQYF.

Many counts were recorded for this clonotype. This chain joins TRBV6-2 or TRBV6-3 and TRBJ2-1; possibly TRBD1 for D (5 bases). Per germline, CDR1 MNHEY and CDR2 SVGEGT. V was pared by 2 bases and J by 2 bases, with 10 bases between. The CDR3 spans 15 residues. The CDR3 bases are TGTGCCAGCAGTTACGCCAGGGCAACCTACAATGAGCAGTTCTTC. This sequence encodes CASSYARATYNEQFF.

This clonotype was detected ten times or more. J is TRBJ2-7 and V is TRBV18; D is perhaps TRBD1 or TRBD2 (6 bases each). From germline, CDR1 is KGHSH and CDR2 LQKENI. This CDR3 is 14 amino acids long. With 4 bases removed from V and 2 bases from J, the gap between germline ends came to 12 bases. DNA of the CDR3: TGTGCCAGCTCACTAGGAAGGGGGGCCTACGAGCAGTACTTC. Its protein is CASSLGRGAYEQYF.

The chain carries TRBV28 and TRBJ2-7, with TRBD1 as a possible D gene (6 bases). The length of the CDR3 is 17 residues. V lost 5 bases and J 6 bases, leaving 26 bases between the germline ends. Germline CDR1 reads MDHEN; CDR2 reads SYDVKM. CDR3 sequence: CASSACLKQGRSCEQYF. The CDR3 coding sequence is TGTGCCAGCAGTGCCTGTCTAAAACAGGGCCGGTCGTGCGAGCAGTACTTC.

This clonotype was seen at least ten times. V usage is TRBV20-1 and J usage is TRBJ1-4; tentatively, D is TRBD1 (5 bases). Trimming removed 5 bases from V and 5 bases from J, with 12 bases in between. Germline V gene data show CDR1 as DFQATT and CDR2 as SNEGSKA (reference sequence). There are 13 residues in the CDR3. CDR3 amino acids: CSALGPGNEKLFF. CDR3 coding DNA: TGCAGTGCTCTTGGACCAGGGAATGAAAAACTGTTTTTT.

This clonotype qualifies as medium-sized. The chain links TRBV12-3 or TRBV12-4 to TRBJ1-2; D remains ambiguous. The CDR3 runs to 14 residues. V was clipped by 5 bases and J by 5 bases, with 15 bases between them. The CDR3 loop reads CASSIRGSLYGYTF. DNA for the CDR3: TGTGCCAGCAGTATCCGAGGGTCCCTTTATGGCTACACCTTC.

At least ten counts were recorded for this clonotype. The V gene is TRBV11-3, the J gene TRBJ2-3; D gene ambiguous. The CDR3 length is 14 residues. The germline gives CDR1 SGHNT, CDR2 YENEEA. V shed 2 bases and J shed 2 bases, with 8 bases lying between them. DNA of the CDR3: TGTGCCAGCAGCTTATCCCGTCCCACAGATACGCAGTATTTT. This encodes CASSLSRPTDTQYF.

Many counts were recorded for this clonotype. The rearrangement links TRBV20-1 to TRBJ2-3, with D unresolved. The CDR3 consists of 14 residues. Trimming removed 3 bases at V and 2 bases at J, with 12 bases between. From germline, CDR1 is DFQATT and CDR2 SNEGSKA (reference sequence). CDR3 residues: CSASPRKVTDTQYF. For the CDR3, the DNA is TGCAGTGCTAGCCCTCGTAAGGTCACAGATACGCAGTATTTT.

This clonotype was picked up many times. The gene calls are TRBV4-2 and TRBJ1-6, with D hard to call. This CDR3 comprises 16 residues. The ends were cut back, 0 bases at V and 0 bases at J, with 6 bases in the middle. CDR1 and CDR2 (germline): LGHNA, YNFKEQ. For the CDR3, the DNA is TGTGCCAGCAGCCAAGAAGCCAGCTCCTATAATTCACCCCTCCACTTT. It specifies CASSQEASSYNSPLHF.

At least ten counts were recorded for this clonotype. This chain links TRBV5-1 with TRBJ2-5; D may be TRBD2 (5 bases). This CDR3 contains 13 residues. V was pared by 2 bases and J by 1 base, with 6 bases between. CDR1 and CDR2 from the germline V gene are SGHRS and YFSETQ. The DNA for the CDR3 is TGCGCCAGCAGCTTTCGGGGCCAAGAGACCCAGTACTTC. Its protein product is CASSFRGQETQYF.

The sample holds many counts of this clonotype. The gene calls are TRBV7-2 and TRBJ2-5; D is possibly TRBD1 (5 bases). Trimming took 5 bases from V and 6 from J, leaving 19 bases between them. This CDR3 region has 15 residues. The germline CDR1 and CDR2 sequences are SGHTA and FQGNSA. The CDR3 DNA follows: TGTGCCAGCAGCCCCCCCAGGCGGCAGGGCCAGACCCAGTACTTC. Amino acids: CASSPPRRQGQTQYF. The variable domain in full, completed from reference TRBV7-2 and TRBJ2-5, reads GAGVSQSPSNKVTEKGKDVELRCDPISGHTALYWYRQSLGQGLEFLIYFQGNSAPDKSGLPSDRFSAERTGGSVSTLTIQRTQQEDSAVYLCASSPPRRQGQTQYFGPGTRLLVL.

This clonotype was recorded many times. The chain has TRBV20-1 and TRBJ2-7, with D tentatively TRBD1 (5 bases). V shed 0 bases and J shed 3 bases, with 9 bases lying between them. The germline V gene has CDR1 DFQATT and CDR2 SNEGSKA (reference sequence). This CDR3 is built from 13 residues. In nucleotides, the CDR3 is TGCAGTGCTAGAGATGGTAGGGGCTACGAGCAGTACTTC. Amino acid sequence: CSARDGRGYEQYF.

This clonotype was picked up many times. This chain joins TRBV20-1 and TRBJ2-7, with D perhaps TRBD1 or TRBD2 (6 bases each). V gave up 3 bases and J gave up 4 bases, with 10 bases separating them. There are 12 residues in the CDR3. CDR1 DFQATT and CDR2 SNEGSKA come from the germline V gene (reference sequence). The CDR3 reads CSASGGHYEQYF. The CDR3 coding sequence is TGCAGTGCTAGTGGGGGGCATTACGAGCAGTACTTC.

There are many counts of this clonotype. This chain joins TRBV5-1 and TRBJ2-3; D possibly corresponds to TRBD2 (6 bases). V was cut by 0 bases and J by 0 bases, with 11 bases left in between. Per germline, CDR1 SGHRS and CDR2 YFSETQ. The CDR3 is 16 amino acids. The CDR3, as DNA: TGCGCCAGCAGCTTGGAAGGAGGGGCTAGCACAGATACGCAGTATTTT. The encoded protein is CASSLEGGASTDTQYF. The full variable domain, its missing parts supplied by reference TRBV5-1 and TRBJ2-3, is KAGVTQTPRYLIKTRGQQVTLSCSPISGHRSVSWYQQTPGQGLQFLFEYFSETQRNKGNFPGRFSGRQFSNSRSEMNVSTLELGDSALYLCASSLEGGASTDTQYFGPGTRLTVL.

In its sample, this clonotype was seen many times. V gene TRBV6-2 or TRBV6-3 combines with J gene TRBJ1-5; 11 positions agree with TRBD1. The germline V gene encodes CDR1 MNHEY and CDR2 SVGEGT. Germline trimming cut 6 bases from V and 6 bases from J; bases unmatched to any gene: 4. The CDR3 spans 14 residues. The CDR3 nucleotides read TGTGCCAGCAGCCCCGGGACAGGGGGTCAGCCCCAGCATTTT. Protein sequence: CASSPGTGGQPQHF.

This clonotype was counted at least ten times. The chain links TRBV20-1 to TRBJ2-5; a possible D gene is TRBD1 (6 bases). Trimming took 0 bases from V and 1 from J, leaving 9 bases between them. Germline CDR1 reads DFQATT; CDR2 reads SNEGSKA (reference sequence). The CDR3 is 14 residues long. The CDR3 protein is CSARDWGRQETQYF. In DNA form, the CDR3 reads TGCAGTGCTAGAGATTGGGGGCGCCAAGAGACCCAGTACTTC.

This clonotype was observed at least ten times. V usage is TRBV20-1 and J usage is TRBJ1-4, with D maybe TRBD1 (5 bases). Germline CDR1 is DFQATT and CDR2 is SNEGSKA (reference sequence). V lost 3 bases, J lost 0 bases, and 11 bases lay in between. This CDR3 region has 15 residues. DNA of the CDR3: TGCAGTGCTAGGAGGCAGGGCACAACTAATGAAAAACTGTTTTTT. It codes for CSARRQGTTNEKLFF.

This clonotype was seen repeatedly, ten times or more. Compared with germline, one end of the junction differs, possibly owing to a read error. The V gene is TRBV29-1, the J gene TRBJ2-5; D gene ambiguous. The length of the CDR3 is 10 residues. Germline loops: CDR1 SQVTM, CDR2 ANQGSEA. CDR3 residues: CSVGIESQYF. Written as DNA, the CDR3 is TGCAGCGTCGGTATAGAGTCCCAGTACTTC.

This clonotype showed up many times. V is TRBV5-6 and J is TRBJ2-1, with 8 bases that match TRBD2. Germline trimming cut 0 bases from V and 0 bases from J; bases unmatched to any gene: 14. The CDR3 is 20 residues long. Germline CDR1 SGHDT, CDR2 YYEEEE. For the CDR3, the DNA is TGTGCCAGCAGCTTGGATCGGTACCGGGTAGCGGGAAACTCCTACAATGAGCAGTTCTTC. Translated: CASSLDRYRVAGNSYNEQFF.

This clonotype came up many times. Here the CDR3 reads CASSLEGDGNQPQHF. DNA for the CDR3: TGCGCCAGCAGCTTGGAAGGGGACGGGAATCAGCCCCAGCATTTT. This chain uses TRBV5-1 with TRBJ1-5; D might be TRBD1 (5 bases). The CDR3 loop spans 15 amino acids. V shed 0 bases and J shed 4 bases, with 11 bases lying between them. Germline CDR1 SGHRS, CDR2 YFSETQ.

CDR3 region: CASSEFLGGNTEAFF. DNA of the CDR3: TGTGCCAGCAGTGAATTCCTTGGCGGAAACACTGAAGCTTTCTTT. The chain is built from TRBV25-1 and TRBJ1-1, with D unclear. This CDR3 region has 15 residues. V was pared by 1 base and J by 2 bases, with 11 bases between. CDR1 and CDR2 (germline): MGHDK, SYGVNS.

Ten or more counts support this clonotype. The CDR3 bases are TGTGCCACCAGTGATCCCCCGGGACTAGCGGGGAGCTCCTACAATGAGCAGTTCTTC. Its translation: CATSDPPGLAGSSYNEQFF. The V and J genes are TRBV24-1 and TRBJ2-1, with 13 bases identical to TRBD2. This CDR3 spans 19 amino acids. Germline lookup yields CDR1 KGHDR and CDR2 SFDVKD. The V and J ends lost 3 bases and 0 bases, in that order; junction bases with no gene match: 7.